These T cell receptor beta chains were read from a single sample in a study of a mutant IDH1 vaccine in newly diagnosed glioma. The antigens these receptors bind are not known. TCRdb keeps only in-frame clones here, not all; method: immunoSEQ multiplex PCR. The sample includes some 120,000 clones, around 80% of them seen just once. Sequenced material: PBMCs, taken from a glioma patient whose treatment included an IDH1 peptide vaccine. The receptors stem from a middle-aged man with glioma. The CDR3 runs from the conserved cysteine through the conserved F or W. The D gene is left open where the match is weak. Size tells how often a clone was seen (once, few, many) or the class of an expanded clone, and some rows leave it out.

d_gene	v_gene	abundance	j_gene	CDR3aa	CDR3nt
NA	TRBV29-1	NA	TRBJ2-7	CSVVGLAHEQYF	TGCAGCGTTGTAGGCTTAGCCCACGAGCAGTACTTC
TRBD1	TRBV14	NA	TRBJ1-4	CASSQVMGQRNEKLFF	TGTGCCAGCAGCCAAGTGATGGGACAGAGAAATGAAAAACTGTTTTTT
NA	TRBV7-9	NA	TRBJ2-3	CASSGPSTDTQYF	TGTGCCAGCAGCGGACCGAGCACAGATACGCAGTATTTT
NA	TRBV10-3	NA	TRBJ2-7	CAISGLGMNYEQYF	TGTGCCATCAGTGGACTAGGCATGAACTACGAGCAGTACTTC
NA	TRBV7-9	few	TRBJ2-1	CASSPPGPSYNEQFF	TGTGCCAGCAGTCCCCCGGGACCCTCGTACAATGAGCAGTTCTTC
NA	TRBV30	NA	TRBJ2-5	CAWRGGAKTQYF	TGTGCCTGGAGAGGAGGGGCAAAGACCCAGTACTTC
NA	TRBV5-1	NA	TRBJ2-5	CASSRAGGEETQYF	TGCGCCAGCAGCCGGGCTGGGGGTGAGGAGACCCAGTACTTC
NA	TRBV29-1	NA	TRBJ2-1	CSVEAGTYNEQFF	TGCAGCGTTGAAGCGGGGACTTACAATGAGCAGTTCTTC
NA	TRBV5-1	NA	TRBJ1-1	CASSLDITNTEAFF	TGCGCCAGCAGCTTGGACATCACGAACACTGAAGCTTTCTTT
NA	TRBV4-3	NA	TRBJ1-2	CASSEGRRGFGYTF	TGCGCCAGCAGCGAAGGTCGTAGGGGCTTTGGCTACACCTTC
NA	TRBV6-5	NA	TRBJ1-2	CASRPDRIYGYTF	TGTGCCAGCAGACCTGACAGGATCTATGGCTACACCTTC
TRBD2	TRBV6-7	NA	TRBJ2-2	CASSARGGVTGELFF	TGTGCCAGCAGTGCGCGGGGGGGAGTTACCGGGGAGCTGTTTTTT
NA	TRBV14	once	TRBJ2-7	CASSHRGGIAYEQYF	TGTGCCAGCAGCCACCGCGGAGGGATTGCGTACGAGCAGTACTTC
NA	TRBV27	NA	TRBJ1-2	CASSRIEGDFYGYTF	TGTGCCAGCAGCCGAATCGAAGGGGACTTCTATGGCTACACCTTC
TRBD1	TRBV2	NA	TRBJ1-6	CASKMQGARSPLHF	TGTGCCAGCAAAATGCAGGGGGCAAGGTCACCCCTCCACTTT
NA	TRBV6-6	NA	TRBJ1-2	CAVGYGYTF	TGTGCCGTCGGATATGGCTACACCTTC
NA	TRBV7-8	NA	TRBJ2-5	CASSFYGDQYF	TGTGCCAGCAGCTTTTATGGGGACCAGTACTTC
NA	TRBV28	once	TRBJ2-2	CASSLWGQGTGELFF	TGTGCCAGCAGTTTATGGGGGCAGGGAACCGGGGAGCTGTTTTTT
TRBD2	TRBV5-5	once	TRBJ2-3	CASSLGTSGRTDTQYF	TGTGCCAGCAGCTTGGGTACTAGCGGGAGGACAGATACGCAGTATTTT
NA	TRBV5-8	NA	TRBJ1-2	CASSLGDYGYTF	TGTGCCAGCAGCTTAGGGGACTATGGCTACACCTTC
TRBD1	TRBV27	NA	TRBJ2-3	CASRRGQGWTDTQYF	TGTGCCAGCAGACGGGGACAGGGTTGGACAGATACGCAGTATTTT
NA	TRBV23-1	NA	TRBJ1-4	CASSQILTTNEKLFF	TGCGCCAGCAGTCAAATCTTAACAACTAATGAAAAACTGTTTTTT
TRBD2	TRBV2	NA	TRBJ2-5	CASSEVLPGLPQETQYF	TGTGCCAGCAGTGAAGTCTTGCCGGGACTACCACAAGAGACCCAGTACTTC
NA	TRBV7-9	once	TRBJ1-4	CASSLERDEKLFF	TGTGCCAGCAGCTTAGAGAGGGATGAAAAACTGTTTTTT
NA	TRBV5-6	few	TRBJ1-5	CASSLFSSWPQHF	TGTGCCAGCAGCTTGTTTTCCAGTTGGCCCCAGCATTTT
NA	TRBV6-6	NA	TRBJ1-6	CASSGQSSYNSPPHF	TGTGCCAGCAGTGGACAGAGCTCCTATAATTCACCCCCCCACTTT
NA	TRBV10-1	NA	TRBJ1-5	CASSESGGDGSNQPQHF	TGCGCCAGCAGTGAGTCGGGGGGTGATGGTAGCAATCAGCCCCAGCATTTT
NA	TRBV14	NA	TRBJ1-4	CASSRDPGGEKLFF	TGTGCCAGCAGCAGGGACCCGGGAGGGGAAAAACTGTTTTTT
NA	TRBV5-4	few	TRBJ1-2	CASSPTTQNYGYTF	TGTGCCAGCAGCCCTACGACACAGAACTATGGCTACACCTTC
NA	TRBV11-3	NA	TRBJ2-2	CASSLSQGIGELFF	TGTGCCAGCAGCTTGAGCCAGGGGATCGGGGAGCTGTTTTTT
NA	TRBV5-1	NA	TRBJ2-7	CASSLGDRPYEQYF	TGCGCCAGCAGCTTGGGAGACAGGCCCTACGAGCAGTACTTC
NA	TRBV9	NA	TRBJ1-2	CASSVATYGYTF	TGTGCCAGCAGCGTAGCGACGTATGGCTACACCTTC
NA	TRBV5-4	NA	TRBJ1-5	CASSLDGDQPQHF	TGTGCCAGCAGCTTGGACGGGGATCAGCCCCAGCATTTT
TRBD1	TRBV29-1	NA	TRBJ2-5	CSGTGATLETQYF	TGCAGCGGGACAGGGGCGACTCTTGAGACCCAGTACTTC
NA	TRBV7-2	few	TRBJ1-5	CASSTTWGQPQHF	TGTGCCAGCAGCACAACCTGGGGACAGCCCCAGCATTTT
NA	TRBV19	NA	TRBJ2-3	CASSILLGTDTQYF	TGTGCCAGTAGTATTCTCCTCGGGACAGATACGCAGTATTTT
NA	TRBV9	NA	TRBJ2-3	CASSVALYTDTQYF	TGTGCCAGCAGCGTAGCCCTGTACACAGATACGCAGTATTTT
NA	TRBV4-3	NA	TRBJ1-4	CASSQEARDEKLFF	TGCGCCAGCAGCCAAGAAGCCAGGGATGAAAAACTGTTTTTT
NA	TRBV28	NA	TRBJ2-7	CASSSLFSSHNAYEQYF	TGTGCCAGCAGCTCTTTATTCTCAAGCCACAACGCCTACGAGCAGTACTTC
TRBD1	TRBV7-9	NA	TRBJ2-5	CASSIRDSKETQYF	TGTGCCAGCAGCATCCGGGACAGTAAAGAGACCCAGTACTTC
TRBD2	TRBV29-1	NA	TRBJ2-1	CSVTPPSGRRNEQFF	TGCAGCGTTACTCCCCCTAGCGGGAGGAGGAATGAGCAGTTCTTC
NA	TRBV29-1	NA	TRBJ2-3	CSVGQGIDTQYF	TGCAGCGTTGGCCAGGGAATAGATACGCAGTATTTT
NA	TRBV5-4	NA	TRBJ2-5	CASRPPQGAQETQYF	TGTGCCAGCAGGCCCCCCCAGGGAGCCCAAGAGACCCAGTACTTC
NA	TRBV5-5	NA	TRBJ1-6	CASSPARAGLSSYNSPLHF	TGCGCCAGCAGCCCGGCAAGGGCAGGGCTGAGCTCCTATAATTCACCCCTCCACTTT
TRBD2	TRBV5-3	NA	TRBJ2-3	CARSLAGLDTDTQYF	TGTGCCAGAAGCTTGGCGGGACTAGACACAGATACGCAGTATTTT